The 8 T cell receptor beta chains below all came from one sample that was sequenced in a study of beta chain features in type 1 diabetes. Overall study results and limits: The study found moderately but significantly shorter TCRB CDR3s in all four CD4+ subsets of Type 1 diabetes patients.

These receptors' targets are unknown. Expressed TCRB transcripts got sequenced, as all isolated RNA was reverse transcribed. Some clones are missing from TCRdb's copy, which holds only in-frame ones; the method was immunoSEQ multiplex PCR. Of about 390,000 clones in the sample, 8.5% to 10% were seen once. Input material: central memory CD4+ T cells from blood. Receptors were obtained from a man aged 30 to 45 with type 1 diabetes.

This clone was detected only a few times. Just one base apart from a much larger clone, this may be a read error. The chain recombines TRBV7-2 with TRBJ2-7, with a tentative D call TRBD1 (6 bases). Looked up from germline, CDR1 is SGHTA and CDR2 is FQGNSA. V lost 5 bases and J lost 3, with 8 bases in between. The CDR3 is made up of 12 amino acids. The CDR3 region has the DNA TGTGCCAGCAGCGAACAGGGCTACGAGCAGTACTTC. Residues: CASSEQGYEQYF.

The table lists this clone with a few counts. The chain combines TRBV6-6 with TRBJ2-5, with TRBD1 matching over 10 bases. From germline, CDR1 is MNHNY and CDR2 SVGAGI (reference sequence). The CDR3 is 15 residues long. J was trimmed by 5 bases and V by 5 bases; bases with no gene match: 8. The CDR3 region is CASSPMGTGEETQYF. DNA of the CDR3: TGTGCCAGCAGTCCGATGGGGACAGGGGAGGAGACCCAGTACTTC.

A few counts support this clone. The CDR3 nucleotides are TGCGCCAGCAGGGGGGCAGCAATGGAGAACACTGAAGCTTTCTTT. Its protein product is CASRGAAMENTEAFF. The V and J genes are TRBV10-2 and TRBJ1-1, with a weak D call TRBD1 (6 bases). The CDR3 spans 15 residues. Trimming pared 6 bases from V and 1 base from J, leaving 15 bases between. Germline CDR1 and CDR2: WSHSY and SAAADI.

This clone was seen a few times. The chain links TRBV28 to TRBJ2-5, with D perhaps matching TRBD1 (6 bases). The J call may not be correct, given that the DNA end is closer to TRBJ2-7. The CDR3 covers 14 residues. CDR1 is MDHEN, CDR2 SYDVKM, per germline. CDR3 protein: CASSRPGQTYEQYF. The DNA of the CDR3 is TGTGCCAGCAGTCGCCCTGGACAGACCTACGAGCAGTACTTC.

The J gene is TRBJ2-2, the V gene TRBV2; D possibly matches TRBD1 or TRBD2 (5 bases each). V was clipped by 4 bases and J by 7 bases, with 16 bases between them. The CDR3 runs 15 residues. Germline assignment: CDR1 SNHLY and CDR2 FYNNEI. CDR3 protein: CASSVDRMGVGELFF. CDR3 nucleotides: TGTGCCAGCAGTGTAGACAGAATGGGGGTCGGGGAGCTGTTTTTT.

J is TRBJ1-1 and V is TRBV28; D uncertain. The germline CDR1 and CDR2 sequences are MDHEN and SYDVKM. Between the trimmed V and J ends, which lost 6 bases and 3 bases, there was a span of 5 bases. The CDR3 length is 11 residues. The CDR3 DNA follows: TGTGCCAGCAGGGGTCACACTGAAGCTTTCTTT. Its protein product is CASRGHTEAFF.

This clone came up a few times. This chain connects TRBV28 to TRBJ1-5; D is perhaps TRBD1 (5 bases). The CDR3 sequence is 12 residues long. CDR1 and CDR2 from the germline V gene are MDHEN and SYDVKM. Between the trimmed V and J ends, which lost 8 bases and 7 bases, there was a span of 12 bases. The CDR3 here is CASRRGGQPQHF. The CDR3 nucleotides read TGTGCCAGCCGGCGGGGGGGGCAGCCCCAGCATTTT.

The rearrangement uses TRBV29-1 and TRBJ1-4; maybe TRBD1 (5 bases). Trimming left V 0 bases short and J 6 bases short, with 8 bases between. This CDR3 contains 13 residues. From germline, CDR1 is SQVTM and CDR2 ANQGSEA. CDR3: CSVEEGGDEKLFF. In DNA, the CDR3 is TGCAGCGTTGAAGAGGGGGGGGATGAAAAACTGTTTTTT.